This passage covers 7 T cell receptor beta chains from one sample sequenced in a study of blood T cell repertoires in COVID-19 (TCRdb year 2020). The library was built by means of the immunoSEQ multiplex PCR assay. TCRdb retrieved this table from immuneACCESS and kept in-frame rearrangements only. Not all clones are present; in checked studies, unresolved V genes account for under half, and no reason is known for the remainder. This sample lists a few hundred thousand clones; 90% were detected once. The ten largest clones take up 6.8% of the sample. The sequenced sample was peripheral blood. The receptor source for this set is a woman in her twenties or thirties with COVID-19, enrolled during active disease.

This chain links TRBV5-1 with TRBJ1-4; 7 bases align to TRBD1. This CDR3 region has 15 residues. Germline V gives CDR1 SGHRS, CDR2 YFSETQ. V dropped 4 bases and J dropped 7; count of bases not matched to a gene: 10. The CDR3 protein is CASSLTTGTVEKLFF. As DNA, the CDR3 is TGCGCCAGCAGCCTGACGACAGGGACGGTTGAAAAACTGTTTTTT.

This chain uses TRBV28 with TRBJ2-7, with TRBD2 identical over 8 bases. The length of the CDR3 is 14 residues. V gave up 6 bases and J gave up 4 bases; unmatched junction bases: 8. Germline lookup yields CDR1 MDHEN and CDR2 SYDVKM. The CDR3 is CASRVSGSQYEQYF. The CDR3 region has the DNA TGTGCCAGCAGAGTAAGCGGGAGTCAGTACGAGCAGTACTTC. The whole variable domain, filled in from reference TRBV28 and TRBJ2-7, reads DVKVTQSSRYLVKRTGEKVFLECVQDMDHENMFWYRQDPGLGLRLIYFSYDVKMKEKGDIPEGYSVSREKKERFSLILESASTNQTSMYLCASRVSGSQYEQYFGPGTRLTVT.

The V and J genes are TRBV7-8 and TRBJ2-7; 7 positions agree with TRBD2. The CDR3 length is 15 residues. From germline, CDR1 is SGHVS and CDR2 FQNEAQ. Losses at the gene ends were 5 bases for V and 4 bases for J; bases not matched to a gene: 11. The CDR3 reads CASSPLREPLYEQYF. DNA for the CDR3: TGTGCCAGCAGCCCTCTGCGGGAGCCTCTTTACGAGCAGTACTTC.

The chain links TRBV28 to TRBJ2-3; 9 bases are a match to TRBD2. After removal of 3 bases from V and 7 bases from J, the junction contained 8 bases not matched to a gene. The CDR3 contains 15 residues. Germline assignment: CDR1 MDHEN and CDR2 SYDVKM. The DNA for the CDR3 is TGTGCCAGCAGTTTGGGACTAGCTGCTGGGAATACGCAGTATTTT. Translated, it gives CASSLGLAAGNTQYF.

The chain is built from TRBV30 and TRBJ2-7; D unclear. The germline V gene has CDR1 GTSNPN and CDR2 SVGIG (reference sequence). There are 15 residues in the CDR3. V was trimmed by 3 bases and J by 2 bases, leaving 17 bases between them. This CDR3 is CAWSPPRGWAYEQYF. The CDR3 DNA reads TGTGCCTGGAGCCCCCCCCGCGGTTGGGCCTACGAGCAGTACTTC.

The V call is TRBV30, the J call TRBJ1-5, with 7 bases lining up with TRBD1. Looked up from germline, CDR1 is GTSNPN and CDR2 is SVGIG (reference sequence). The CDR3 is 14 amino acids. J lost 3 bases, V lost 0 bases, and 2 bases had no gene match. The CDR3 region is CAWSVQGYNQPQHF. In nucleotides, the CDR3 is TGTGCCTGGAGTGTACAGGGGTACAATCAGCCCCAGCATTTT.

This chain connects TRBV4-1 to TRBJ1-2, with TRBD1 identical over 11 bases. V shed 3 bases and J 4 bases; nucleotides not matched to a gene: 10. From germline, CDR1 is MGHRA and CDR2 YSYEKL. The CDR3 is 17 amino acids. CDR3 sequence (DNA): TGCGCCAGCAGCCAGTCCCCCGGGACAGGGGGAAGCTATGGCTACACCTTC. The encoded protein is CASSQSPGTGGSYGYTF.